This T cell receptor beta chain was obtained from a study of Ad26.COV2.S vaccination and SARS-CoV-2 variants. Looking at the study overall: Participant was drawn from the COV1001 Ad26.COV2.S trial arm. The study gave Ad26.COV2.S intramuscularly, once or twice 56 days apart. Study-wide findings and caveats: It was reported that spike-specific CD8+ and CD4+ T cell responses were substantially broad after vaccination.

Assay used: immunoSEQ multiplex PCR; TCRdb lists only in-frame clones, some missing. The profile shows hundreds of thousands of clones, about 83% of them singletons. In regard to this clone: Its antigen is as yet unknown.

As to treatment: roughly 19 received Ad26.COV2.S at low or high dose, single or two shots; about five received placebo; per-sample allocation not given. Specimens were obtained on day 63 following the first vaccine or placebo injection. This CDR3 is 17 amino acids long. Per germline, CDR1 LNHNV and CDR2 YYDKDF (reference sequence). J gave up 0 bases and V 1 base, and 7 bases lay outside the gene matches. V gene TRBV15 combines with J gene TRBJ2-7; 9 bases line up with TRBD1. This receptor was taken from a person aged 18-60 years who received the Ad26.COV2.S COVID-19 vaccine or a placebo. The input for sequencing was peripheral blood, taken in a trial of Ad26.COV2.S vaccine versus placebo. CDR3 loop: CATSRGHGTGSSYEQYF. The CDR3 DNA reads TGTGCCACCAGCAGAGGCCACGGGACAGGGAGCTCCTACGAGCAGTACTTC.